The clone carrying this T cell receptor beta chain appeared many times. One entry per CDR3 protein results from TCRdb running MiXCR on the RACE reads. The sample has more than 250,000 distinct CDR3 sequences; 7.5% to 9% are singletons. The data derive from a study of human T cells and chemical hapten exposure. Germline lookup yields CDR1 DFQATT and CDR2 SNEGSKA (reference sequence). Trimming stripped 0 bases from V and 0 bases from J, with 9 bases between. The CDR3 is made up of 14 amino acids. Time point specified: pre-sensitization, week 0. As for treatment: therapeutic diphenylcyclopropenone sensitization with weekly scalp DPC.

The sample consisted of whole blood, taken in connection with sensitization to the hapten diphenylcyclopropenone (DPC). The chain combines TRBV20-1 with TRBJ2-7; possible D gene TRBD2, 5 bases. This sequence originates from a woman aged 40 to 50 with alopecia areata. Some clones in this sample may be carry-over from other donors' samples. The CDR3 DNA reads as TGCAGTGCTAGAGATCCAGGACTCTCCTACGAGCAGTACTTC. It encodes CSARDPGLSYEQYF.